The 13 T cell receptor beta chains reported below all come from one sample, sequenced in a study of blood T cell repertoires in COVID-19. Method: immunoSEQ multiplex PCR; TCRdb's copy keeps in-frame clones and lacks some. Here the sample spans roughly 280,000 clones, 75% to 90% being singletons. The sequenced sample consisted of peripheral blood. The receptors come from a man aged 60 to 75 who had recovered from COVID-19.

This chain uses TRBV5-1 with TRBJ2-3, with a possible D match to TRBD2 (6 bases). CDR3 size: 15 residues. V gave up 2 bases and J gave up 2 bases, with 12 bases separating them. CDR1 is SGHRS and CDR2 is YFSETQ in the germline V gene. CDR3 in amino acids: CASSLRGTYTDTQYF. CDR3 DNA sequence: TGCGCCAGCAGCTTACGAGGGACTTACACAGATACGCAGTATTTT.

The chain is built from TRBV5-1 and TRBJ2-6; a weak D match, TRBD1 (6 bases). The germline gives CDR1 SGHRS, CDR2 YFSETQ. The CDR3 is 14 amino acids. Trimming stripped 0 bases from V and 10 bases from J, with 11 bases between. The CDR3 sequence: CASSLASQGNVLTF. The CDR3 coding sequence is TGCGCCAGCAGCTTGGCTTCACAGGGTAACGTCCTGACTTTC.

This rearrangement joins TRBV3-1 (or the pseudogene TRBV3-2) to TRBJ1-1; 9 bases line up with TRBD1. The CDR3 runs 14 residues. The J segment lost 9 bases and the V segment lost 1 base, leaving 6 bases of the junction unmatched. Germline values: CDR1 LGHDT, CDR2 YNNKEL (reference sequence). CDR3 protein: CASSQAAGTGKAFF. Written as DNA, the CDR3 is TGTGCCAGCAGCCAAGCCGCCGGGACAGGGAAAGCTTTCTTT.

The V and J genes are TRBV9 and TRBJ2-7; no clear D. CDR3 length: 15 amino acids. Germline assignment: CDR1 SGDLS and CDR2 YYNGEE. The V end was cut by 0 bases, the J end by 1 base, with 11 bases between. The CDR3 DNA is TGTGCCAGCAGCGTAGCCCCTAGTGAGTCCTACGAGCAGTACTTC. Translation: CASSVAPSESYEQYF. The entire variable domain, with the rest obtained from reference TRBV9 and TRBJ2-7, is as follows: DSGVTQTPKHLITATGQRVTLRCSPRSGDLSVYWYQQSLDQGLQFLIQYYNGEERAKGNILERFSAQQFPDLHSELNLSSLELGDSALYFCASSVAPSESYEQYFGPGTRLTVT.

The rearrangement joins TRBV6-1 to TRBJ2-1; D not resolved. This CDR3 comprises 16 residues. Per germline, CDR1 MNHNS and CDR2 SASEGT. V lost 0 bases and J 0 bases, leaving 9 bases between the germline ends. CDR3 DNA sequence: TGTGCCAGCAGTGAAGCGCGCGTGTACTCCTACAATGAGCAGTTCTTC. Its protein is CASSEARVYSYNEQFF.

J is TRBJ1-2 and V is TRBV7-9; D remains ambiguous. Germline CDR1 SEHNR, CDR2 FQNEAQ (reference sequence). V lost 2 bases, J lost 5 bases, and 15 bases lay in between. The CDR3 is 15 residues long. The CDR3 bases are TGTGCCAGCAGCTTATTTCCAGGCAGGTTGTATGGCTACACCTTC. Translation gives CASSLFPGRLYGYTF.

The genes are TRBV5-5 and TRBJ1-4; no clear D. V was pared by 0 bases and J by 0 bases, with 12 bases between. The CDR3 extends over 17 amino acids. Germline assignment: CDR1 SGHKS and CDR2 YYEKEE (reference sequence). CDR3 DNA: TGTGCCAGCAGCTTGGTTGGTCAGACTGCAACTAATGAAAAACTGTTTTTT. Translating it yields CASSLVGQTATNEKLFF.

The gene calls are TRBV7-2 and TRBJ2-2, with 12 bases identical to TRBD2. V lost 4 bases to trimming and J lost 10 bases; unmatched junction nucleotides: 4. The germline V gene encodes CDR1 SGHTA and CDR2 FQGNSA. There are 14 residues in the CDR3. The CDR3 protein is CASSSLAGGAELFF. CDR3 nucleotides: TGTGCCAGCAGCTCACTAGCGGGAGGCGCGGAGCTGTTTTTT.

This rearrangement joins TRBV3-1 (or the pseudogene TRBV3-2) to TRBJ2-7; the match to TRBD1 covers 8 bases. J lost 2 bases, V lost 3 bases, and 12 bases had no gene match. The V gene's germline CDR1 is LGHDT and CDR2 YNNKEL (reference sequence). The CDR3 sequence is 17 residues long. The CDR3: CASSHGTGGPTPYEQYF. CDR3 coding DNA: TGTGCCAGCAGCCATGGGACAGGCGGACCGACACCCTACGAGCAGTACTTC.

The gene calls are TRBV5-5 and TRBJ2-3; D is undetermined. Germline values: CDR1 SGHKS, CDR2 YYEKEE (reference sequence). The ends were cut back, 2 bases at V and 3 bases at J, with 10 bases in the middle. CDR3 length: 14 amino acids. The CDR3 DNA is TGTGCCAGCAGCTTATGGTTTCAGACAGATACGCAGTATTTT. Its protein is CASSLWFQTDTQYF.

The chain couples TRBV28 to TRBJ1-5; D call uncertain. The CDR3 has 14 amino acids. Germline CDR1 is MDHEN and CDR2 is SYDVKM. V was trimmed by 4 bases and J by 5 bases, leaving 12 bases between them. Here the CDR3 DNA reads TGTGCCAGCAGTTCCCCAACTAATGATCAGCCCCAGCATTTT. This codes for CASSSPTNDQPQHF.

This sequence joins TRBV7-8 and TRBJ2-2, with D perhaps matching TRBD1 (5 bases). CDR1 and CDR2 (germline): SGHVS, FQNEAQ. The CDR3 spans 14 residues. The V end was cut by 5 bases, the J end by 2 bases, with 9 bases between. The chain's CDR3 is CASSADINTGELFF. The CDR3 nucleotides read TGTGCCAGCAGCGCGGACATCAACACCGGGGAGCTGTTTTTT.

The chain couples TRBV12-3 or TRBV12-4 to TRBJ1-2; D is ambiguous. This CDR3 has 11 amino acids. The CDR3 nucleotides read TGTGCTATTGCGGGGTACTATGGCTACACCTTC. Translated, it gives CAIAGYYGYTF.